The T cell receptor beta chain described here comes from a study of T cells in Graves' hyperthyroidism and ophthalmopathy. Study-level information: Sampling of peripheral blood happened at initial diagnosis, prior to any treatment. Overall study findings and caveats: Blood also contained most expanded thyroid clonotypes above 0.001.

The CDR3 has 15 amino acids. Germline V gene sequence: CDR1 MNHEY, CDR2 SVGEGT. A word on this clonotype: Its antigen is as yet unknown. This could be a read error, since a much larger clone is one nucleotide away.

Amplified TCR beta CDR3 regions derived from RNA transcripts. During a first-round RT-PCR of the TCR CDR3, the HTBI primer set was used. TCRdb independently ran MiXCR on the multiplex PCR reads; one entry per CDR3 protein. The sample carries 550,000 to 600,000 distinct CDR3 sequences, roughly 17% recorded once. The receptor was derived from a woman under 30 with Graves' hyperthyroidism. V and J are TRBV6-2 or TRBV6-3 and TRBJ2-1; D uncertain. What was sequenced was blood. In DNA form, the CDR3 reads TGCGCCAACAGTGAACCGGGTCGTTCCTACAATGAGCAGTTCTTC. Translating it yields CANSEPGRSYNEQFF.